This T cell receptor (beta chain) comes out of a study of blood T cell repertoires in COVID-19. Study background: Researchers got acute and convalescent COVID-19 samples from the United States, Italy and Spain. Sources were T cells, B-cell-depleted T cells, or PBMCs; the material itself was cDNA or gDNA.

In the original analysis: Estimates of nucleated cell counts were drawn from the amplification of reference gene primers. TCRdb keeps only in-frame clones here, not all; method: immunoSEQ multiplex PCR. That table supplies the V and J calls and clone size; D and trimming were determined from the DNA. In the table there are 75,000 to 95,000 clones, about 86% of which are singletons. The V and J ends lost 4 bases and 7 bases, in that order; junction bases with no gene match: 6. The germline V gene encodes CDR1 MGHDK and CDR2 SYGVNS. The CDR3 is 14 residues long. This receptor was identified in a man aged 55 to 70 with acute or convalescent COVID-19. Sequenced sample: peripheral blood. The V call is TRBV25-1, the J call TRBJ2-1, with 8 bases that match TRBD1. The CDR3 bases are TGTGCCAGCAGTGGCCAGGACAGGGTAAATGAGCAGTTCTTC. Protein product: CASSGQDRVNEQFF.